Listed below are T cell receptor beta chains from one sample, sequenced in a study of blood T cells in healthy people across ages. TCRdb processed the 5' RACE reads anew with MiXCR; each CDR3 protein has one entry. This sample has about 1,800,000 distinct CDR3 sequences, with 28% found just once. Sequencing input: blood. The receptor set was obtained from a young woman in good health. CDR3s include the opening cysteine and the closing phenylalanine or tryptophan. Fields, in order: clone size, J gene, D gene, V gene, CDR3 protein. D genes are given only for firm matches. Where a row states a size, it is once, few, many or the class of an expanded clone; other rows omit it.

clone size: many
J gene: TRBJ1-1
D gene: TRBD1
V gene: TRBV7-3
CDR3 protein: CASSSQGDTEAFF

clone size: few
J gene: TRBJ2-3
D gene: NA
V gene: TRBV7-2
CDR3 protein: CASSSRLGATDTQYF

clone size: few
J gene: TRBJ2-1
D gene: NA
V gene: TRBV27
CDR3 protein: CASSLLVSASSYNEQFF

clone size: NA
J gene: TRBJ2-1
D gene: NA
V gene: TRBV9
CDR3 protein: CAGSPPQGNEQFF

clone size: many
J gene: TRBJ2-7
D gene: NA
V gene: TRBV5-5
CDR3 protein: CASSPQMDLDEQYF

clone size: few
J gene: TRBJ2-4
D gene: TRBD2
V gene: TRBV7-2
CDR3 protein: CASSPGTRIIQYF

clone size: few
J gene: TRBJ2-5
D gene: NA
V gene: TRBV12-3/TRBV12-4
CDR3 protein: CASSRIISGTKQETQYF

clone size: few
J gene: TRBJ2-5
D gene: NA
V gene: TRBV12-3/TRBV12-4
CDR3 protein: CASSLKQFGHQETQYF

clone size: many
J gene: TRBJ2-4
D gene: NA
V gene: TRBV28
CDR3 protein: CASSNGGGAYIQYF

clone size: NA
J gene: TRBJ1-1
D gene: TRBD1
V gene: TRBV3-1
CDR3 protein: CASSPSDRGYTEAFF

clone size: NA
J gene: TRBJ2-7
D gene: TRBD2
V gene: TRBV7-9
CDR3 protein: CASSLGRSGRGGEQYF

clone size: NA
J gene: TRBJ2-3
D gene: NA
V gene: TRBV12-3/TRBV12-4
CDR3 protein: CASILAGVSTDTQYF

clone size: few
J gene: TRBJ1-2
D gene: NA
V gene: TRBV6-5
CDR3 protein: CASSYRDQGYGYTF

clone size: few
J gene: TRBJ1-2
D gene: TRBD1
V gene: TRBV5-1
CDR3 protein: CASSLSGTGNYGYTF

clone size: many
J gene: TRBJ2-5
D gene: NA
V gene: TRBV20-1
CDR3 protein: CSAMRTGTYQETQYF

clone size: NA
J gene: TRBJ2-1
D gene: NA
V gene: TRBV2
CDR3 protein: CASSPFNNEQFF

clone size: NA
J gene: TRBJ2-1
D gene: TRBD2
V gene: TRBV7-2
CDR3 protein: CASRGDYTFNEQFF

clone size: NA
J gene: TRBJ1-2
D gene: NA
V gene: TRBV19
CDR3 protein: CASSNLDYGYTF

clone size: NA
J gene: TRBJ2-3
D gene: NA
V gene: TRBV14
CDR3 protein: CASSQDGDWSTDTQYF

clone size: few
J gene: TRBJ2-1
D gene: TRBD1
V gene: TRBV5-1
CDR3 protein: CASSPGTGVNNEQFF

clone size: NA
J gene: TRBJ1-6
D gene: NA
V gene: TRBV5-1
CDR3 protein: CASRPVTGPNSPLHF

clone size: NA
J gene: TRBJ2-3
D gene: NA
V gene: TRBV12-3/TRBV12-4
CDR3 protein: CVSSQGTSLATQYF

clone size: NA
J gene: TRBJ2-3
D gene: NA
V gene: TRBV11-2
CDR3 protein: CASERGKGGADTQYF

clone size: NA
J gene: TRBJ1-4
D gene: NA
V gene: TRBV2
CDR3 protein: CASSEAFKVGNEKLFF